This entry lists 10 T cell receptor beta chains sequenced from one sample in a study of beta chain features in type 1 diabetes. Isolated RNA was reverse transcribed in full, so expressed TCRB transcripts were sequenced. Generated by immunoSEQ multiplex PCR, the TCRdb table keeps only in-frame clones and is missing some. Of over 300,000 clones in the sample, roughly 8% were seen once. Sequenced material: central memory CD4+ T cells from blood. These receptors were collected from a woman between 18 and 30 years old in good health.

This clone has more than one count but fewer than ten. J is TRBJ2-5 and V is TRBV5-6; 8 nucleotides agree with TRBD2. Germline V gene data show CDR1 as SGHDT and CDR2 as YYEEEE. This CDR3 is built from 17 residues. Germline trimming cut 0 bases from V and 0 bases from J; bases unmatched to any gene: 7. As DNA, the CDR3 is TGTGCCAGCAGCTTGGTACGCCAGCGGGAGTACCAAGAGACCCAGTACTTC. Amino acids: CASSLVRQREYQETQYF.

The chain carries TRBV11-2 and TRBJ2-4; 9 bases match TRBD2. Germline trimming cut 2 bases from V and 3 bases from J; bases unmatched to any gene: 2. This CDR3 contains 15 residues. Germline-derived CDR1 and CDR2 are SGHAT and FQNNGV. The CDR3 region has the DNA TGTGCCAGCAGCTTAAGACTAGCGGACAAAAACATTCAGTACTTC. This translates into CASSLRLADKNIQYF.

The chain recombines TRBV5-8 with TRBJ1-2; 8 nucleotides align to TRBD1. The CDR3 totals 13 residues. Germline CDR1 SGHTS, CDR2 YDEGEE. The V and J ends lost 7 bases and 4 bases, in that order; junction bases with no gene match: 6. CDR3: CASWLTGAYGYTF. The CDR3 nucleotides read TGTGCCAGCTGGCTGACAGGGGCCTATGGCTACACCTTC.

This chain's CDR3 is CASSEAGAGGSNEQFF. CDR3 in DNA: TGTGCCAGCAGTGAAGCGGGGGCGGGAGGGAGCAATGAGCAGTTCTTC. V and J are TRBV2 and TRBJ2-1, with 9 bases matching TRBD2. Trimming at V came to 0 bases and at J to 6 bases, leaving 6 bases not matched to a gene. The CDR3 contains 16 residues. Germline V lookup: CDR1 SNHLY, CDR2 FYNNEI. The full variable domain, in which reference TRBV2 and TRBJ2-1 provide the parts outside the CDR3, is EPEVTQTPSHQVTQMGQEVILRCVPISNHLYFYWYRQILGQKVEFLVSFYNNEISEKSEIFDDQFSVERPDGSNFTLKIRSTKLEDSAMYFCASSEAGAGGSNEQFFGPGTRLTVL.

This clone came up many times. The J gene is TRBJ2-7, the V gene TRBV7-2, with D perhaps matching TRBD1 (6 bases). This CDR3 spans 14 amino acids. The V gene lost 2 bases and the J gene lost 1 base, with 9 bases spanning the gap. Germline V lookup: CDR1 SGHTA, CDR2 FQGNSA. This CDR3 reads CASSLQGKSYEQYF. Here the CDR3 DNA reads TGTGCCAGCAGCTTACAGGGGAAGTCCTACGAGCAGTACTTC.

This clone was found a few times. This sequence joins TRBV20-1 and TRBJ2-5; no firm D call. The germline V and J ends were trimmed by 4 bases and 5 bases, with 8 bases remaining between them. Per germline, CDR1 DFQATT and CDR2 SNEGSKA (reference sequence). The CDR3 runs 11 residues. The CDR3 DNA sequence: TGCAGTGCTAAAAAATCGGAGACCCAGTACTTC. This sequence encodes CSAKKSETQYF.

This clone was observed a handful of times. The chain combines TRBV15 with TRBJ2-7; D remains ambiguous. The CDR3 totals 15 residues. V shed 0 bases and J shed 6 bases, with 15 bases lying between them. Germline values: CDR1 LNHNV, CDR2 YYDKDF (reference sequence). In DNA form, the CDR3 reads TGTGCCACCAGCAGAGATCCCAAAGACATTACCGAGCAGTACTTC. This encodes CATSRDPKDITEQYF.

With regard to this clone: In the same sample, other DNA sequences code for this CDR3. This sequence joins TRBV7-9 and TRBJ1-3; D call uncertain. This CDR3 spans 15 amino acids. With 1 base removed from V and 1 base from J, the gap between germline ends came to 8 bases. Germline-derived CDR1 and CDR2 are SEHNR and FQNEAQ (reference sequence). CDR3 DNA sequence: TGTGCCAGCAGCTTAGTACCTGTGTCTGGAAACACCATATATTTT. Translated: CASSLVPVSGNTIYF.

This clone was counted between two and nine times. The rearrangement joins TRBV7-9 to TRBJ2-7; TRBD1 aligns across 8 bases. This CDR3 is built from 15 residues. Trimming at V came to 4 bases and at J to 2 bases, leaving 7 bases not matched to a gene. Germline values: CDR1 SEHNR, CDR2 FQNEAQ (reference sequence). The CDR3 bases are TGTGCCAGCAGCTCCAGACAGGGGAGCCCCTACGAGCAGTACTTC. Its protein is CASSSRQGSPYEQYF.

Only a few counts were recorded for this clone. The rearrangement links TRBV18 to TRBJ2-1; weak D call: TRBD1 (5 bases). Germline values: CDR1 KGHSH, CDR2 LQKENI. This CDR3 has 15 amino acids. V dropped 0 bases and J dropped 8 bases, with 14 bases sitting between them. CDR3 DNA: TGTGCCAGCTCACCACCGGGGCAGGCTGTCCATGAGCAGTTCTTC. Amino acid sequence: CASSPPGQAVHEQFF. The complete variable domain, with remaining parts taken from reference TRBV18 and TRBJ2-1, reads NAGVMQNPRHLVRRRGQEARLRCSPMKGHSHVYWYRQLPEEGLKFMVYLQKENIIDESGMPKERFSAEFPKEGPSILRIQQVVRGDSAAYFCASSPPGQAVHEQFFGPGTRLTVL.